Each of the 22 T cell receptor beta chains below was sequenced from the same sample in a study of blood T cell repertoires in COVID-19. TCRdb's copy holds only in-frame clones and misses some; the assay was immunoSEQ multiplex PCR. The data contain approximately 480,000 clones, 80% to 90% of them seen just once; the ten biggest clones take up around 0.95%. Sequencing used peripheral blood. Receptors were obtained from a man between 18 and 29 years old with COVID-19, enrolled during active disease.

The V and J genes are TRBV24-1 and TRBJ2-1, with D possibly matching TRBD1 (6 bases). The CDR3 extends over 15 amino acids. V lost 12 bases to trimming and J lost 0 bases, with 17 bases between them. In germline, CDR1 is KGHDR, CDR2 SFDVKD. DNA of the CDR3: TGTGCCGCCCCTCCGGGACAAAGCTCCTACAATGAGCAGTTCTTC. Residues: CAAPPGQSSYNEQFF.

V is TRBV7-3 and J is TRBJ2-3; D is perhaps TRBD1 (5 bases). CDR1 is SGHTA, CDR2 FQGTGA, per germline. The ends were cut back, 5 bases at V and 5 bases at J, with 8 bases in the middle. This CDR3 has 12 amino acids. The DNA for the CDR3 is TGTGCCAGCAGCCCTCAGGGAGATACGCAGTATTTT. Translation gives CASSPQGDTQYF.

The rearrangement joins TRBV7-9 to TRBJ1-2; the match to TRBD1 covers 7 bases. V was pared by 1 base and J by 3 bases, with 2 bases of the junction left unmatched. Germline assignment: CDR1 SEHNR and CDR2 FQNEAQ (reference sequence). The CDR3 spans 14 residues. The CDR3 region has the DNA TGTGCCAGCAGCTTAGTGGGGACAGACTATGGCTACACCTTC. It encodes CASSLVGTDYGYTF. Filled out from reference TRBV7-9 and TRBJ1-2, the complete variable domain reads DTGVSQNPRHKITKRGQNVTFRCDPISEHNRLYWYRQTLGQGPEFLTYFQNEAQLEKSRLLSDRFSAERPKGSFSTLEIQRTEQGDSAMYLCASSLVGTDYGYTFGSGTRLTVV.

This clone has more than one count but fewer than ten. The rearrangement joins TRBV7-9 to TRBJ1-6; no clear D gene. The CDR3 length is 11 residues. Germline assignment: CDR1 SEHNR and CDR2 FQNEAQ (reference sequence). V was clipped by 3 bases and J by 13 bases, with 7 bases between them. CDR3 loop: CASSFRGPLHF. The CDR3 DNA follows: TGTGCCAGCAGCTTTCGCGGGCCCCTCCACTTT.

The rearrangement links TRBV5-6 to TRBJ1-6, with TRBD1 matching 10 bases. V trimming: 0 bases; J trimming: 10 bases; junction bases outside the gene matches: 4. Germline loops: CDR1 SGHDT, CDR2 YYEEEE. This CDR3 is built from 15 residues. The CDR3 loop reads CASSLADRGPSPLHF. CDR3 sequence (DNA): TGTGCCAGCAGCTTGGCTGACAGGGGGCCGTCACCCCTCCACTTT. The full variable domain, completed using reference TRBV5-6 and TRBJ1-6, is DAGVTQSPTHLIKTRGQQVTLRCSPKSGHDTVSWYQQALGQGPQFIFQYYEEEERQRGNFPDRFSGHQFPNYSSELNVNALLLGDSALYLCASSLADRGPSPLHFGNGTRLTVT.

The rearrangement uses TRBV5-1 and TRBJ2-1; D possibly corresponds to TRBD2 (6 bases). The germline CDR1 and CDR2 sequences are SGHRS and YFSETQ. Trimming took 2 bases from V and 7 from J, leaving 22 bases between them. CDR3 size: 17 residues. Written as DNA, the CDR3 is TGCGCCAGCAGCTTCCTCGCCGGGGGAACGTTGGGTAATGAGCAGTTCTTC. This translates into CASSFLAGGTLGNEQFF.

The rearrangement joins TRBV6-1 to TRBJ1-5; D gene unclear. Germline CDR1 MNHNS, CDR2 SASEGT. The CDR3 is 15 residues long. Trimming removed 1 base at V and 2 bases at J, with 9 bases between. The CDR3 nucleotides read TGTGCCAGCAGTGAAGGGGAGGAGGGCAATCAGCCCCAGCATTTT. This sequence encodes CASSEGEEGNQPQHF.

This sequence joins TRBV30 and TRBJ2-1, with a weak D call TRBD1 (5 bases). Between the trimmed V and J ends, which lost 4 bases and 4 bases, there was a span of 11 bases. From germline, CDR1 is GTSNPN and CDR2 SVGIG (reference sequence). This CDR3 has 13 amino acids. CDR3 loop: CAWNKGQYNEQFF. CDR3 sequence (DNA): TGTGCCTGGAATAAGGGGCAGTACAATGAGCAGTTCTTC.

V usage is TRBV25-1 and J usage is TRBJ1-1, with 7 bases lining up with TRBD1. With V trimmed by 4 bases and J by 10 bases, 12 bases remained unmatched. Germline loops: CDR1 MGHDK, CDR2 SYGVNS. The CDR3 is 14 amino acids. CDR3 bases: TGTGCCAGCAGTGGCCCGGGAGGGGGCGATGTAGCTTTCTTT. It specifies CASSGPGGGDVAFF.

The chain joins TRBV3-1 (or the pseudogene TRBV3-2) to TRBJ1-2, with D perhaps matching TRBD1 (6 bases). The V gene's germline CDR1 is LGHDT and CDR2 YNNKEL (reference sequence). V was pared by 0 bases and J by 8 bases, with 10 bases between. There are 13 residues in the CDR3. Here the CDR3 DNA reads TGTGCCAGCAGCCAAGATCAGGGGTACGGCTACACCTTC. Protein product: CASSQDQGYGYTF.

The V and J genes are TRBV18 and TRBJ2-7; 9 bases match TRBD2. This CDR3 region has 16 residues. Germline CDR1 KGHSH, CDR2 LQKENI. The ends lost 3 bases at V and 0 bases at J; junction bases unmatched: 6. The CDR3: CASSPISGGNSYEQYF. The CDR3 bases are TGTGCCAGCTCACCGATTAGCGGGGGCAACTCCTACGAGCAGTACTTC.

In DNA form, the CDR3 reads TGCGCCAGCAGCGGGACAACCACCTACAATGAGCAGTTCTTC. It is translated as CASSGTTTYNEQFF. The chain recombines TRBV5-1 with TRBJ2-1, with D tentatively TRBD1 (6 bases). CDR3 size: 14 residues. The V gene's germline CDR1 is SGHRS and CDR2 YFSETQ. Trimming left V 4 bases short and J 2 bases short, with 10 bases between. Complete variable domain (other parts from reference TRBV5-1 and TRBJ2-1): KAGVTQTPRYLIKTRGQQVTLSCSPISGHRSVSWYQQTPGQGLQFLFEYFSETQRNKGNFPGRFSGRQFSNSRSEMNVSTLELGDSALYLCASSGTTTYNEQFFGPGTRLTVL.

In this sample, this clone turned up once. The gene calls are TRBV27 and TRBJ2-3; TRBD1 agrees at 8 bases. This CDR3 spans 15 amino acids. CDR1 is MNHEY and CDR2 is SMNVEV in the germline V gene (reference sequence). With V trimmed by 6 bases and J by 4 bases, 9 bases remained unmatched. The CDR3 here is CASRTTGTGSDTQYF. DNA for the CDR3: TGTGCCAGCAGGACTACCGGGACAGGCTCAGATACGCAGTATTTT.

The chain uses TRBV18 and TRBJ1-6; unclear D gene. The V gene's germline CDR1 is KGHSH and CDR2 LQKENI. CDR3 length: 18 residues. The V gene lost 3 bases and the J gene lost 0 bases, with 15 bases spanning the gap. CDR3 protein: CASSPTGNHYSYNSPLHF. The CDR3 DNA follows: TGTGCCAGCTCACCGACCGGGAATCATTACTCCTATAATTCACCCCTCCACTTT.

This chain's CDR3 is CASSQPTSWWDNEQFF. The CDR3 DNA is TGTGCCAGCAGCCAACCTACTAGCTGGTGGGACAATGAGCAGTTCTTC. The chain couples TRBV3-1 (or the pseudogene TRBV3-2) to TRBJ2-1; weak D call: TRBD2 (6 bases). Trimming shortened V by 2 bases and J by 5 bases, and 16 bases separated the two germline ends. The CDR3 runs 16 residues. CDR1 is LGHDT, CDR2 YNNKEL, per germline (reference sequence).

The rearrangement links TRBV24-1 to TRBJ2-5; D possibly corresponds to TRBD1 (6 bases). From germline, CDR1 is KGHDR and CDR2 SFDVKD. V shed 0 bases and J shed 3 bases, with 10 bases lying between them. The CDR3 length is 15 residues. The CDR3 DNA reads as TGTGCCACCAGTGATTTGCGACAGGTTGAAGAGACCCAGTACTTC. Its translation: CATSDLRQVEETQYF.

The rearrangement links TRBV6-5 to TRBJ2-7; D possibly corresponds to TRBD2 (5 bases). From germline, CDR1 is MNHEY and CDR2 SVGAGI. The CDR3 has 14 amino acids. V was trimmed by 3 bases and J by 2 bases, leaving 11 bases between them. The CDR3 sequence: CASSYQTGAYEQYF. The CDR3 nucleotides are TGTGCCAGCAGTTATCAAACCGGGGCCTACGAGCAGTACTTC.

This rearrangement joins TRBV11-2 to TRBJ2-5; D is possibly TRBD1 (6 bases). The CDR3 is made up of 16 amino acids. Germline V gene lookup returns CDR1 SGHAT and CDR2 FQNNGV. V dropped 4 bases and J dropped 7 bases, with 22 bases sitting between them. CDR3 coding DNA: TGTGCCAGCAGCTCCCTACAGGGCAGGGAGAGGGGGACCCAGTACTTC. The encoded protein is CASSSLQGRERGTQYF.

This clone was recorded once. CDR3 nucleotide sequence: TGTGCCAGCAGTGAGCAGGGATTGTGGACTGAAGCTTTCTTT. It translates to CASSEQGLWTEAFF. The chain employs TRBV2 and TRBJ1-1, with a weak D call TRBD1 (5 bases). The germline CDR1 and CDR2 sequences are SNHLY and FYNNEI. V lost 3 bases, J lost 5 bases, and 13 bases lay in between. The length of the CDR3 is 14 residues.

The chain couples TRBV11-2 to TRBJ2-7; D unclear. Trimming pared 6 bases from V and 0 bases from J, leaving 15 bases between. This CDR3 has 15 residues. The germline V gene encodes CDR1 SGHAT and CDR2 FQNNGV. DNA of the CDR3: TGTGCCAGCAGTCTAGAAGGCCGGATCTCCTACGAGCAGTACTTC. Protein sequence: CASSLEGRISYEQYF.

The V and J genes are TRBV27 and TRBJ2-3, with D possibly TRBD2 on 5 matching bases. Germline CDR1 and CDR2: MNHEY and SMNVEV (reference sequence). CDR3 size: 14 residues. V lost 6 bases, J lost 0 bases, and 10 bases lay in between. CDR3 DNA sequence: TGTGCCAGCAGAGGTAGCGCGAGCACAGATACGCAGTATTTT. Translation gives CASRGSASTDTQYF.

The chain combines TRBV2 with TRBJ1-2, with 8 nucleotides matching TRBD1. Germline V gene lookup returns CDR1 SNHLY and CDR2 FYNNEI. After removal of 7 bases from V and 8 bases from J, the junction contained 12 bases not matched to a gene. The CDR3 contains 14 residues. The CDR3 spells CASTPDRARGGYTF. Here the CDR3 DNA reads TGTGCCAGCACCCCGGACAGGGCGAGAGGGGGCTACACCTTC.